Shown below are 24 T cell receptor beta chains from a single sample sequenced in a study of radiotherapy plus CTLA-4 blockade in lung cancer. The method was immunoSEQ multiplex PCR; TCRdb's version includes in-frame clones alone and lacks a portion of them. The data show some 90,000 clones, about 86% seen once. The material was peripheral blood, obtained from a patient treated with radiotherapy plus ipilimumab. The receptors originated from a human donor with non-small cell lung cancer who had a partial response to radiotherapy plus ipilimumab.

The chain is built from TRBV27 and TRBJ1-5; no clear D. CDR3 size: 14 residues. V lost 6 bases, J lost 2 bases, and 11 bases lay in between. CDR1 and CDR2 from the germline V gene are MNHEY and SMNVEV (reference sequence). The CDR3 spells CASRFRGGNQPQHF. In DNA form, the CDR3 reads TGTGCCAGCAGGTTTCGGGGAGGCAATCAGCCCCAGCATTTT.

The V call is TRBV6-1, the J call TRBJ2-3, with 7 bases that match TRBD2. Losses at the gene ends were 6 bases for V and 0 bases for J; bases not matched to a gene: 3. The CDR3 consists of 14 residues. The germline gives CDR1 MNHNS, CDR2 SASEGT. The CDR3 is CASRRTRSTDTQYF. The CDR3 bases are TGTGCCAGCAGAAGGACTAGAAGCACAGATACGCAGTATTTT.

The chain employs TRBV6-1 and TRBJ2-5; 8 nucleotides line up with TRBD2. The CDR3 consists of 15 residues. V was pared by 2 bases and J by 2 bases, with 4 bases of the junction left unmatched. Looked up from germline, CDR1 is MNHNS and CDR2 is SASEGT. The CDR3 nucleotides read TGTGCCAGCAGTGAACGGGGGGGGGCTCAAGAGACCCAGTACTTC. Translating gives CASSERGGAQETQYF.

The chain has TRBV6-5 and TRBJ2-1, with TRBD1 matching over 7 bases. This CDR3 comprises 14 residues. Germline trimming cut 7 bases from V and 8 bases from J; bases unmatched to any gene: 11. CDR1 and CDR2 from the germline V gene are MNHEY and SVGAGI. The DNA for the CDR3 is TGTGCCAGCACGGGGAGCAAAAGGGGGCATGAGCAGTTCTTC. Its protein product is CASTGSKRGHEQFF.

This sequence joins TRBV5-1 and TRBJ2-5, with TRBD2 matching 8 bases. CDR3 length equals 14 residues. Trimming took 0 bases from V and 5 from J; bases not matched to a gene: 3. CDR1 is SGHRS, CDR2 YFSETQ, per germline. The CDR3 DNA reads as TGCGCCAGCAGCTTGGCAGCGGGAGTTGAGACCCAGTACTTC. It codes for CASSLAAGVETQYF.

This chain links TRBV18 with TRBJ2-7; D is unclear. CDR1 and CDR2 from the germline V gene are KGHSH and LQKENI. The V and J ends lost 6 bases and 1 base respectively, with 13 bases between them. The CDR3 covers 14 residues. DNA for the CDR3: TGTGCCAGCTCCGCAAATGGGCTGTCCTACGAGCAGTACGTC. It codes for CASSANGLSYEQYV.

This clone was observed a single time. The V gene is TRBV4-2, the J gene TRBJ1-5, with a possible D match to TRBD1 (6 bases). The CDR3 runs to 15 residues. Germline loops: CDR1 LGHNA, CDR2 YNFKEQ. Trimming shortened V by 7 bases and J by 1 base, and 14 bases separated the two germline ends. Here the CDR3 reads CASITGRGSNQPQHF. The DNA for the CDR3 is TGTGCCAGCATTACAGGGAGAGGGAGCAATCAGCCCCAGCATTTT.

In this sample, this clone turned up once. V is TRBV15 and J is TRBJ1-2; D remains unclear. CDR3 length: 15 amino acids. The germline CDR1 and CDR2 sequences are LNHNV and YYDKDF (reference sequence). Trimming cost V 1 base and J 5 bases, with 14 bases left between them. The CDR3 is CATSRAYTEHYGYTF. CDR3 nucleotide sequence: TGTGCCACCAGCAGAGCCTACACGGAGCATTATGGCTACACCTTC.

V is TRBV5-4 and J is TRBJ1-6, with 11 bases identical to TRBD1. V lost 2 bases to trimming and J lost 3 bases; unmatched junction nucleotides: 7. Germline CDR1 reads SGHNT; CDR2 reads YYREEE (reference sequence). The CDR3 totals 18 residues. CDR3 loop: CASSFGQGAQNYNSPLHF. The CDR3, as DNA: TGTGCCAGCAGCTTTGGACAGGGGGCACAAAACTATAATTCACCCCTCCACTTT.

The genes are TRBV18 and TRBJ2-3, with D tentatively TRBD1 (6 bases). CDR1 KGHSH and CDR2 LQKENI come from the germline V gene. The V gene lost 4 bases and the J gene lost 3 bases, with 14 bases spanning the gap. The CDR3 consists of 15 residues. Here the CDR3 DNA reads TGTGCCAGCTCACTTACTCAGGGGAAGACAGATACGCAGTATTTT. Translated, it gives CASSLTQGKTDTQYF.

The CDR3 nucleotides read TGTGCCACCAGCAGAGGGACAGGGAACACTGAAGCTTTCTTT. Its translation is CATSRGTGNTEAFF. The chain couples TRBV15 to TRBJ1-1; 7 nucleotides agree with TRBD1. The junction had 0 bases not matched to a gene; V was cut back by 1 base and J by 1 base. This CDR3 has 14 amino acids. Germline V lookup: CDR1 LNHNV, CDR2 YYDKDF (reference sequence).

The rearrangement uses TRBV6-1 and TRBJ2-7; D possibly corresponds to TRBD1 (5 bases). The germline V gene encodes CDR1 MNHNS and CDR2 SASEGT. This CDR3 has 12 residues. V lost 2 bases and J 6 bases, leaving 8 bases between the germline ends. The CDR3 coding sequence is TGTGCCAGCAGTGAACAAGGGGTCGAGCAGTACGTC. This gives the protein CASSEQGVEQYV.

This chain links TRBV25-1 with TRBJ2-2, with D tentatively TRBD2 (6 bases). Germline CDR1 MGHDK, CDR2 SYGVNS. The CDR3 loop spans 17 amino acids. The V and J ends lost 0 bases and 5 bases respectively, with 16 bases between them. In DNA, the CDR3 is TGTGCCAGCAGTGAATATGATACAGAGGAGGGTACCGGGGAGCTGTTTTTT. Protein: CASSEYDTEEGTGELFF.

The chain joins TRBV28 to TRBJ2-3; tentatively, D is TRBD2 (6 bases). The ends were cut back, 7 bases at V and 8 bases at J, with 19 bases in the middle. The CDR3 is made up of 14 amino acids. Germline V gene sequence: CDR1 MDHEN, CDR2 SYDVKM. This CDR3 reads CASTLAGPEFTQYF. CDR3 coding DNA: TGTGCCAGCACCCTGGCGGGGCCCGAGTTTACGCAGTATTTT. The whole variable domain, remainder taken from reference TRBV28 and TRBJ2-3, is DVKVTQSSRYLVKRTGEKVFLECVQDMDHENMFWYRQDPGLGLRLIYFSYDVKMKEKGDIPEGYSVSREKKERFSLILESASTNQTSMYLCASTLAGPEFTQYFGPGTRLTVL.

This chain joins TRBV5-6 and TRBJ1-2, with 7 bases identical to TRBD1. J was trimmed by 6 bases and V by 4 bases; bases with no gene match: 6. This CDR3 contains 13 residues. CDR1 is SGHDT, CDR2 YYEEEE, per germline. This CDR3 is CASSEDRDHGYTF. The CDR3 nucleotides are TGTGCCAGCAGCGAAGACAGGGATCATGGCTACACCTTC.

The rearrangement joins TRBV10-3 to TRBJ1-3, with D possibly TRBD1 on 5 matching bases. The CDR3 consists of 15 residues. V lost 6 bases and J lost 0, with 12 bases in between. CDR1 is ENHRY, CDR2 SYGVKD, per germline. The CDR3 protein is CAIRAGRLSGNTIYF. The CDR3 coding sequence is TGTGCCATCAGGGCGGGACGGCTCTCTGGAAACACCATATATTTT.

The J gene is TRBJ2-3, the V gene TRBV2, with no clear D. CDR1 is SNHLY, CDR2 FYNNEI, per germline. CDR3 length equals 14 residues. The V end lost 7 bases, the J end lost 2 bases, and 13 bases lay between the germline ends. CDR3 in amino acids: CASKRGPATDTQYF. In DNA, the CDR3 is TGTGCCAGCAAGAGAGGTCCCGCCACAGATACGCAGTATTTT.

The chain carries TRBV6-1 and TRBJ2-7; TRBD2 is a possible D gene (6 bases). Germline CDR1 MNHNS, CDR2 SASEGT. The length of the CDR3 is 14 residues. Trimming removed 5 bases from V and 0 bases from J, with 11 bases in between. The CDR3 DNA sequence: TGTGCCAGCAGTTTACCGGGGGACTCCTACGAGCAGTACTTC. Translated, it gives CASSLPGDSYEQYF.

This clone was observed once. CDR3 nucleotides: TGCGCCAGCAGTGAGTCCAGGGGAAACACCGGGGAGCTGTTTTTT. Translated: CASSESRGNTGELFF. This rearrangement joins TRBV10-1 to TRBJ2-2, with D perhaps matching TRBD1 (6 bases). Germline-derived CDR1 and CDR2 are WNHNN and SYGVQD (reference sequence). CDR3 length: 15 amino acids. Between the trimmed V and J ends, which lost 0 bases and 2 bases, there was a span of 7 bases.

This clone showed up just once. The rearrangement joins TRBV11-3 to TRBJ2-3, with 7 bases identical to TRBD2. The CDR3 covers 15 residues. Trimming cost V 5 bases and J 2 bases; bases outside gene matches: 7. Germline-derived CDR1 and CDR2 are SGHNT and YENEEA. The CDR3: CASSPRGSNTDTQYF. CDR3 in DNA: TGTGCCAGCAGCCCTCGCGGGAGCAACACAGATACGCAGTATTTT. Combining the CDR3 with reference TRBV11-3 and TRBJ2-3 gives the whole variable domain EAGVVQSPRYKIIEKKQPVAFWCNPISGHNTLYWYLQNLGQGPELLIRYENEEAVDDSQLPKDRFSAERLKGVDSTLKIQPAELGDSAVYLCASSPRGSNTDTQYFGPGTRLTVL.

J is TRBJ1-4 and V is TRBV27; D ambiguous. Trimming stripped 2 bases from V and 2 bases from J, with 9 bases between. CDR1 is MNHEY and CDR2 is SMNVEV in the germline V gene (reference sequence). The CDR3 runs to 15 residues. CDR3 in DNA: TGTGCCAGCAGTTTAGGGTGGGCCACTAATGAAAAACTGTTTTTT. Protein sequence: CASSLGWATNEKLFF.

V and J are TRBV20-1 and TRBJ1-1; D not resolved. The germline CDR1 and CDR2 sequences are DFQATT and SNEGSKA (reference sequence). The CDR3 loop spans 10 amino acids. V shed 3 bases and J shed 5 bases, with 4 bases lying between them. CDR3 in amino acids: CSASGTEAFF. The CDR3 bases are TGCAGTGCTAGCGGGACTGAAGCTTTCTTT.

The J gene is TRBJ1-5, the V gene TRBV15, with D perhaps matching TRBD1 (6 bases). V lost 6 bases, J lost 2 bases, and 20 bases lay in between. CDR3 length: 17 amino acids. Germline V gives CDR1 LNHNV, CDR2 YYDKDF (reference sequence). The CDR3 DNA is TGTGCCACCAGTCCCACGCGGGGGCCGGGAGGCAATCAGCCCCAGCATTTT. It encodes CATSPTRGPGGNQPQHF.

V usage is TRBV19 and J usage is TRBJ2-1; 9 bases are a match to TRBD2. The CDR3 sequence is 18 residues long. V gave up 4 bases and J gave up 1 base; unmatched junction bases: 11. Germline lookup yields CDR1 LNHDA and CDR2 SQIVND (reference sequence). The CDR3, as DNA: TGTGCCAGTAGTAATAGGCGGGAGGGCGGGCTATCCTACAATGAGCAGTTCTTC. The encoded protein is CASSNRREGGLSYNEQFF.